The T cell receptor (beta chain) under discussion was sequenced for a study of radiotherapy plus CTLA-4 blockade in lung cancer. This clone was detected once. Per germline, CDR1 SGHRS and CDR2 YFSETQ. J gave up 5 bases and V 4 bases, and 5 bases lay outside the gene matches. The CDR3 runs 15 residues. Sequencing used immunoSEQ multiplex PCR; TCRdb keeps in-frame clones, though not all of them. The sample has 35,000 to 45,000 clones; 77% are singletons. The rearrangement joins TRBV5-1 to TRBJ2-5; 13 bases are a match to TRBD2. Material: peripheral blood, obtained from a patient treated with radiotherapy plus ipilimumab. This TCR was recovered from a human donor with non-small cell lung cancer whose response to radiotherapy plus ipilimumab could not be evaluated. The CDR3 sequence: CASSNGLAGVETQYF. The CDR3 DNA reads TGCGCCAGCAGCAACGGACTAGCGGGAGTTGAGACCCAGTACTTC. The variable domain in full, with the rest retrieved from reference TRBV5-1 and TRBJ2-5, is KAGVTQTPRYLIKTRGQQVTLSCSPISGHRSVSWYQQTPGQGLQFLFEYFSETQRNKGNFPGRFSGRQFSNSRSEMNVSTLELGDSALYLCASSNGLAGVETQYFGPGTRLLVL.